This TCR beta chain was sequenced in a study of T and B cells in COVID-19 patients. This clonotype was detected ten times or more. Its antigen remains unknown. Blood genomic DNA input for TRB amplification was 250-500 ng. Whole-study findings and limits: CD4+, regulatory T cell, CD8+ and sorted SARS-CoV-2-responsive or tetramer+ T cells were not yet sequenced.

The CDR3 is made up of 15 amino acids. Deletions cut 0 bases from V and 9 bases from J, with 15 bases between. Looked up from germline, CDR1 is MNHEY and CDR2 is SMNVEV (reference sequence). TRB rearrangements were amplified by multiplex PCR with BIOMED2 TRB-A/B primers. TCRdb reanalysed the multiplex PCR reads using MiXCR and keeps one entry per CDR3 protein. The data show fewer than 15,000 distinct CDR3 sequences, with roughly 27% seen just once and 3.5% to 4.5% held by the top ten. The chain couples TRBV27 to TRBJ1-5; a weak D match, TRBD1 (5 bases). The sequence was collected from a human donor who had recovered from COVID-19. The sample consisted of blood. The CDR3 DNA is TGTGCCAGCAGTTTATCAGGGCAGGGAGAAGCGCCCCAGCATTTT. It translates to CASSLSGQGEAPQHF.